This TCR beta chain derives from a study of blood T cell repertoires in COVID-19. Study-wide context: The origin of the acute and convalescent COVID-19 samples was the United States, Italy and Spain. T cells, B-cell-depleted T cells, or PBMCs provided the cDNA or gDNA that served as material.

This CDR3 region has 14 residues. With V trimmed by 1 base and J by 5 bases, 4 bases remained unmatched. Germline loops: CDR1 SGHAT, CDR2 FQNNGV. Only in-frame clones appear in the TCRdb table, and some are missing; sequencing was by immunoSEQ multiplex PCR. The sample lists under 300,000 clones; more than 75% were seen once. The rearrangement joins TRBV11-2 to TRBJ2-7; 8 nucleotides match TRBD1. The receptor's source is a man older than 75 with acute or convalescent COVID-19. Sequencing was carried out using peripheral blood. In DNA, the CDR3 is TGTGCCAGCAGCTTAGTCCCGACAGGGGACGAGCAGTACTTC. It codes for CASSLVPTGDEQYF.